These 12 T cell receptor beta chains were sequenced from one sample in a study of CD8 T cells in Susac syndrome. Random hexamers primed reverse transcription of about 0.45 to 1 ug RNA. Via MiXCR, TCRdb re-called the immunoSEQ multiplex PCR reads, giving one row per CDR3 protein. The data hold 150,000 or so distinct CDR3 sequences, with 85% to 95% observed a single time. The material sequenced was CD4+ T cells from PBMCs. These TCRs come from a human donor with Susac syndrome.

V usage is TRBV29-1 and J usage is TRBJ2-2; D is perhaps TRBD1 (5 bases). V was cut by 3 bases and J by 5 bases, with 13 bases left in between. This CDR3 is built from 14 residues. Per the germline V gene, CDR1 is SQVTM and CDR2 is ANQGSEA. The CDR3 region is CSVEPQGGTGELFF. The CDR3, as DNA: TGCAGCGTTGAGCCCCAGGGTGGTACCGGGGAGCTGTTTTTT.

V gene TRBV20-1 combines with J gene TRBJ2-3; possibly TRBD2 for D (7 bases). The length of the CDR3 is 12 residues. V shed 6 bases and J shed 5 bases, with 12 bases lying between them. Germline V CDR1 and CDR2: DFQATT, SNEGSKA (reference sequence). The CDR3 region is CSAGGRIDTQYF. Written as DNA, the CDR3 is TGCAGTGCCGGGGGGCGCATAGATACGCAGTATTTT.

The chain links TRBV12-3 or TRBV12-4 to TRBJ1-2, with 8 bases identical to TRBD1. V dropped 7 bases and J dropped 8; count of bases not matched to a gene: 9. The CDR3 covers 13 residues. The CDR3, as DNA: TGTGCCAGCACCGCGGACAGGGCTGACGGCTACACCTTC. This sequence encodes CASTADRADGYTF.

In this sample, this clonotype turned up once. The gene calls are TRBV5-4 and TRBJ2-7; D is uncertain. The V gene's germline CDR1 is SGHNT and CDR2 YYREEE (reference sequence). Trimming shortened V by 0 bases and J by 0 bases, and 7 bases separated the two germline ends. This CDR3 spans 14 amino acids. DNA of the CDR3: TGTGCCAGCAGCTTGGAGGCTGACTCCTACGAGCAGTACTTC. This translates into CASSLEADSYEQYF.

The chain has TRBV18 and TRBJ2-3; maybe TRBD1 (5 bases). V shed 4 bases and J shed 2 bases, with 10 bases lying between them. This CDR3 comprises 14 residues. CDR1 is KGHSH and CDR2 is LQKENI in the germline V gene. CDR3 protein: CASSLQTATDTQYF. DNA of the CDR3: TGTGCCAGCTCACTCCAGACAGCCACAGATACGCAGTATTTT.

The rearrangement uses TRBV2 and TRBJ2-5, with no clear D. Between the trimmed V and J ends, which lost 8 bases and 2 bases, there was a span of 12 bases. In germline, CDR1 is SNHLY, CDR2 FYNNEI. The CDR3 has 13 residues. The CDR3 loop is CASLHIGQETQYF. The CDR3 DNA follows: TGTGCCAGCTTACATATCGGTCAAGAGACCCAGTACTTC.

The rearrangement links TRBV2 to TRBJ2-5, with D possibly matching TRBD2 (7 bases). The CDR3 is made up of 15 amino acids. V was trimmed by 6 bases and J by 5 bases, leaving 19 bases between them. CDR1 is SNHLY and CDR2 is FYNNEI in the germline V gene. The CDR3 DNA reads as TGTGCCAGCAGCCGAGAGGGGGGGTCGAAGGAGACCCAGTACTTC. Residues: CASSREGGSKETQYF.

The CDR3 nucleotides are TGTGCCAGCACCTACAGCGGCGAGCAGTACTTC. It translates to CASTYSGEQYF. The chain is built from TRBV25-1 and TRBJ2-7; D may be TRBD2 (5 bases). CDR3 length: 11 amino acids. The V gene lost 7 bases and the J gene lost 6 bases, with 10 bases spanning the gap. The germline V gene has CDR1 MGHDK and CDR2 SYGVNS.

CDR3 loop: CSAPQDGPYGYTF. CDR3 coding DNA: TGCAGTGCCCCCCAGGACGGCCCCTATGGCTACACCTTC. The chain employs TRBV20-1 and TRBJ1-2; no firm D call. The CDR3 is made up of 13 amino acids. Germline CDR1 is DFQATT and CDR2 is SNEGSKA (reference sequence). The ends were cut back, 6 bases at V and 4 bases at J, with 15 bases in the middle.

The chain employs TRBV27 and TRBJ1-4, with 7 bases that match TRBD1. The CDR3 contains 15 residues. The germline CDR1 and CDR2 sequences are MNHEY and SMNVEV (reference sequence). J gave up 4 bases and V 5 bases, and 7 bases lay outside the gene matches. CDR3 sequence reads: CASSPIQGFNEKLFF. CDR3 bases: TGTGCCAGCAGTCCAATACAGGGGTTTAATGAAAAACTGTTTTTT.

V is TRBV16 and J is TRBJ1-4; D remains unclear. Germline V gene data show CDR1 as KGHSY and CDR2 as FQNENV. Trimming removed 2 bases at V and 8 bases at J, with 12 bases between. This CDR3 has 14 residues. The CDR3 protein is CASSQARGGEKLFF. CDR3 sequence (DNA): TGTGCCAGCAGCCAAGCCCGGGGTGGAGAAAAACTGTTTTTT. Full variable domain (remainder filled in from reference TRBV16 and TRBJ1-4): GEEVAQTPKHLVRGEGQKAKLYCAPIKGHSYVFWYQQVLKNEFKFLISFQNENVFDETGMPKERFSAKCLPNSPCSLEIQATKLEDSAVYFCASSQARGGEKLFFGSGTQLSVL.

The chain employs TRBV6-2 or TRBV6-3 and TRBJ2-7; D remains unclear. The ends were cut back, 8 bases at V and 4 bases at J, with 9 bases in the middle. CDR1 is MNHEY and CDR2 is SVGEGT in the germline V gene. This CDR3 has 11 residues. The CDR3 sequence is CASGERYEQYF. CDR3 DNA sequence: TGTGCCAGCGGCGAGAGATACGAGCAGTACTTC.